What follows are 12 T cell receptor beta chains derived from one specimen sequenced in a study of TIL therapy for anti-PD-1-resistant metastatic lung cancer. This was the immunoSEQ v3 assay. This table comes from immunoSEQ multiplex PCR, and its TCRdb copy is limited to in-frame clones, with some not included. This sample yields 60,000 or so clones, of which roughly 69% are seen a single time; roughly 6.6% belongs to the top ten. This sample's time point: pre-treatment sample, taken before nivolumab and TIL therapy. Sequenced material: blood, taken at baseline. Every receptor here comes from a person aged 25-80 years with non-small cell lung cancer.

The CDR3 sequence is CSVVLLLAGLRSYNEQFF. CDR3 bases: TGCAGCGTTGTTTTATTACTAGCGGGGTTGAGGTCCTACAATGAGCAGTTCTTC. The V call is TRBV29-1, the J call TRBJ2-1, with TRBD2 identical over 10 bases. The germline gives CDR1 SQVTM, CDR2 ANQGSEA. The CDR3 sequence is 18 residues long. With V trimmed by 4 bases and J by 1 base, 13 bases remained unmatched.

The rearrangement uses TRBV27 and TRBJ1-5, with 7 bases matching TRBD1. Unmatched junction bases numbered 8, after V lost 6 bases and J lost 6 bases. Germline V lookup: CDR1 MNHEY, CDR2 SMNVEV (reference sequence). CDR3 length equals 14 residues. The CDR3 loop is CASRAQGSGQPQHF. In DNA form, the CDR3 reads TGTGCCAGCAGGGCACAGGGGTCGGGTCAGCCCCAGCATTTT.

The chain joins TRBV28 to TRBJ1-5; unclear D gene. This CDR3 has 14 residues. Between the trimmed V and J ends, which lost 2 bases and 6 bases, there was a span of 11 bases. Germline lookup yields CDR1 MDHEN and CDR2 SYDVKM. The CDR3 nucleotides are TGTGCCAGCAGTTTAGGCGAGACCCCTCAGCCCCAGCATTTT. Translating it yields CASSLGETPQPQHF.

The chain is built from TRBV19 and TRBJ1-2; 9 nucleotides align to TRBD1. This CDR3 spans 12 amino acids. The V gene end was trimmed by 8 bases and the J gene end by 6 bases; junction bases not matched to a gene: 4. CDR1 and CDR2 (germline): LNHDA, SQIVND (reference sequence). CDR3 DNA sequence: TGTGCCAGTTCCGACAGGGGGAATGGCTACACCTTC. It encodes CASSDRGNGYTF.

This sequence joins TRBV21-1 and TRBJ2-7; the table gives TRBD1 as D, unverified against the DNA. TRBV21-1 is a recognized pseudogene. The CDR3 totals 13 residues. The CDR3 is CASTAPRQDEQYF. Here the CDR3 DNA reads TGTGCCAGCACCGCCCCTCGCCAGGACGAGCAGTACTTC.

The V call is TRBV6-1, the J call TRBJ2-2; maybe TRBD2 (5 bases). Germline CDR1 and CDR2: MNHNS and SASEGT. This CDR3 region has 15 residues. Trimming shortened V by 5 bases and J by 7 bases, and 17 bases separated the two germline ends. The CDR3 spells CASSTFRSGVGELFF. The CDR3, as DNA: TGTGCCAGCAGTACTTTTAGGAGCGGTGTCGGGGAGCTGTTTTTT.

The rearrangement uses TRBV6-5 and TRBJ1-6; 12 nucleotides agree with TRBD1. Trimming took 6 bases from V and 10 from J; bases not matched to a gene: 7. CDR1 is MNHEY and CDR2 is SVGAGI in the germline V gene. The CDR3 covers 15 residues. The CDR3 region has the DNA TGTGCCAGCAGCAACTACGGGACAGGGGGCTCACCCCTCCACTTT. Its protein product is CASSNYGTGGSPLHF.

A few counts support this clone. This chain uses TRBV6-6 with TRBJ1-1; 7 positions match TRBD1. Trimming removed 2 bases from V and 6 bases from J; junction bases left unmatched: 9. The germline CDR1 and CDR2 sequences are MNHNY and SVGAGI (reference sequence). The CDR3 spans 15 residues. CDR3 nucleotide sequence: TGTGCCAGCAGTTACCCACAGGGGACAAGGGCTGAAGCTTTCTTT. It specifies CASSYPQGTRAEAFF.

The rearrangement links TRBV10-2 to TRBJ2-6; the D gene is possibly TRBD1 (6 bases). The germline V gene encodes CDR1 WSHSY and CDR2 SAAADI. The V gene lost 5 bases and the J gene lost 0 bases, with 8 bases spanning the gap. The length of the CDR3 is 15 residues. The CDR3 is CASSKGGSGANVLTF. The DNA for the CDR3 is TGCGCCAGCAGTAAAGGGGGCTCTGGGGCCAACGTCCTGACTTTC.

The chain is built from TRBV30 and TRBJ1-2, with 7 bases that match TRBD1. V shed 1 base and J 3 bases; nucleotides not matched to a gene: 5. The length of the CDR3 is 14 residues. The germline V gene has CDR1 GTSNPN and CDR2 SVGIG (reference sequence). The CDR3 loop is CAWSAQGIYYGYTF. CDR3 DNA sequence: TGTGCCTGGAGTGCACAGGGGATTTACTATGGCTACACCTTC.

The chain uses TRBV4-2 and TRBJ2-7; possible D gene TRBD2, 6 bases. There are 13 residues in the CDR3. Trimming pared 2 bases from V and 7 bases from J, leaving 12 bases between. CDR1 is LGHNA, CDR2 YNFKEQ, per germline. CDR3 coding DNA: TGTGCCAGCAGCCAAAGGAGGGCGGGGGAGCAGTACTTC. Its protein is CASSQRRAGEQYF.

This clone showed up just once. CDR3 loop: CASNVGGYQETQYF. The CDR3 coding sequence is TGTGCCAGTAACGTGGGTGGGTACCAAGAGACCCAGTACTTC. The chain recombines TRBV19 with TRBJ2-5; D unclear. The V and J ends lost 7 bases and 0 bases respectively, with 12 bases between them. Germline V gene data show CDR1 as LNHDA and CDR2 as SQIVND (reference sequence). This CDR3 comprises 14 residues.